This is a list of T cell receptor beta chains from one sample in a study of T cells of healthy individuals. Each CDR3 protein is one row after TCRdb ran MiXCR on the 5' RACE reads. Here the sample spans 90,000 to 100,000 distinct CDR3 sequences, 15% to 20% being singletons. The receptors derive from a human donor in good health. Each CDR3 is given with its conserved first and last residue. D genes are given only for firm matches. The size of a clone is reported for some rows only, either as once, few or many, or as a class for expanded clones.

-,-,TRBV20-1,13,TRBJ2-5,TGCAGTGCTAGAGGAGACAGTGGAGAGACCCAGTACTTC,CSARGDSGETQYF
-,few,TRBV5-1,14,TRBJ2-2,TGCGCCAGCAGCAGCGCCCCCTACACCGGGGAGCTGTTTTTT,CASSSAPYTGELFF
-,-,TRBV12-3/TRBV12-4,16,TRBJ2-6,TGTGCCAGCAGACCCCCCCGGGGGACTGGGGCCAACGTCCTGACTTTC,CASRPPRGTGANVLTF
-,many,TRBV3-1,20,TRBJ2-1,TGTGCCAGCAGCCAAGATCTCCCCTCCCTCGGGGTGAGCTCCTACAATGAGCAGTTCTTC,CASSQDLPSLGVSSYNEQFF
-,-,TRBV27,14,TRBJ1-6,TGTGCCAGTAAAGCAGGAGGATTTGCTTCACCCCTCCACTTT,CASKAGGFASPLHF
TRBD2,-,TRBV29-1,14,TRBJ2-3,TGCAGCGTCTGGACTAGCGGTAACACAGATACGCAGTATTTT,CSVWTSGNTDTQYF
-,-,TRBV9,15,TRBJ2-1,TGTGCCAGCAGCGTCTTCGGGACCAAGGGTGGCGAGCAGTTCTTC,CASSVFGTKGGEQFF
TRBD2,few,TRBV9,16,TRBJ2-5,TGTGCCAGCAGCGTGGGACTAGCGGGAGTGGAAGAGACCCAGTACTTC,CASSVGLAGVEETQYF
TRBD1,few,TRBV9,16,TRBJ2-2,TGTGCCAGCAGCCATCGACAGGGGATGACCACCGGGGAGCTGTTTTTT,CASSHRQGMTTGELFF
-,-,TRBV9,16,TRBJ2-2,TGTGCCAGCAGCGTAGTTCCAGACGCGAACACCGGGGAGCTGTTTTTT,CASSVVPDANTGELFF
TRBD1,-,TRBV7-9,14,TRBJ1-2,TGTGCCAGCGGACGATCACAGGGGGCGAGTGGCTACACCTTC,CASGRSQGASGYTF
-,-,TRBV6-5,14,TRBJ2-7,TGTGCCAGCAGTTATCGTCACAGGGTCCACGAGCAGTACTTC,CASSYRHRVHEQYF
TRBD1,few,TRBV2,14,TRBJ2-3,TGTGCCAGCAGAGGGACAGGGGGCACAGATACGCAGTATTTT,CASRGTGGTDTQYF